This entry is about one T cell receptor (beta chain). The antigen is undetermined. Assay used: immunoSEQ multiplex PCR; TCRdb lists only in-frame clones, some missing. The table records approximately 9,800 clones, around three fifths of them present only once. Germline lookup yields CDR1 LNHNV and CDR2 YYDKDF (reference sequence). Trimming shortened V by 5 bases and J by 1 base, and 9 bases separated the two germline ends. The CDR3 runs to 14 residues. The sample comes from a study of radiation and T cells in renal cell carcinoma. Study-wide results and limits: Compared with controls, irradiated tumors had more, larger dominant CDR3 motifs. Top 100 clonotypes averaged approximately 50% in irradiated versus around 40% in nephrectomy-only tumors.

The treatment denotes: treatment-naive control, cytoreductive nephrectomy. The sample here was tumor tissue, taken from a patient whose treatment was nephrectomy without radiotherapy. This clonotype was sampled from a man aged 55 to 70 with renal cell carcinoma. The rearrangement uses TRBV15 and TRBJ1-5, with TRBD1 as a possible D gene (5 bases). In DNA form, the CDR3 reads TGTGCCACCAGCCGGGGGTCGAGCAATCAGCCCCAGCATTTT. This encodes CATSRGSSNQPQHF.